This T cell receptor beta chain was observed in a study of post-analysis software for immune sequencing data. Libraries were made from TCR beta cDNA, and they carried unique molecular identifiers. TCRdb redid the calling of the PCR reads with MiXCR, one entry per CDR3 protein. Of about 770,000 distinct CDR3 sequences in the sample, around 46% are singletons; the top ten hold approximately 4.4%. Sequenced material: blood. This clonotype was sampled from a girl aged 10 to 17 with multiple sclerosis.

In nucleotides, the CDR3 is TGTGCCAGCAGCCCCCGGGACAATCTTCGGCCGTACTTC. This translates into CASSPRDNLRPYF. The chain is built from TRBV9 and TRBJ2-7, with a possible D match to TRBD1 (6 bases). This CDR3 contains 13 residues. Germline CDR1 SGDLS, CDR2 YYNGEE. Trimming took off 4 bases at V and 12 bases at J, with 20 bases between the two ends.